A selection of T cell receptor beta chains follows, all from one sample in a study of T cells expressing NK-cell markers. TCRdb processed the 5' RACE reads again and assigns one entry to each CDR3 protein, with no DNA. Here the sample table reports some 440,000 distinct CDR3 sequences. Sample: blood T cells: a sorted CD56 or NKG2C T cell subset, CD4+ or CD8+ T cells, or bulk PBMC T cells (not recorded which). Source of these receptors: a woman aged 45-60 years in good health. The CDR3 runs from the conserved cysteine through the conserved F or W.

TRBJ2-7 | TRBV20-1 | CSASPYAGEQYF
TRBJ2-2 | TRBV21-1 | CASKLAGGFPGELFF
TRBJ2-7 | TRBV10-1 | CASSTDGLTGREQYF
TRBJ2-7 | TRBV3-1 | CASSQEQGVTYEQYF
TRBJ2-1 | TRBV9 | CASSVEGLLAGVLNEQFF
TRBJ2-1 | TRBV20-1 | CSAQTSGRFHNEQFF
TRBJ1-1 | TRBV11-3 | CASSFQDRGYAFF
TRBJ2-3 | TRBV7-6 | CASSPSPSTDTQYF
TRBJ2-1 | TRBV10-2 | CASWTSVNNEQFF
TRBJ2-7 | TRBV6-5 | CASSYSVDQTYEQYF
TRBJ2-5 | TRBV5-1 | CASSRPPGTGVSETQYF
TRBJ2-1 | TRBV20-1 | CSARSGTGGGHEQFF
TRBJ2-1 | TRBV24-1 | CATSDPLAEPNNEQFF
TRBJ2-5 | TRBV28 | CASSTGLGGQETQYF
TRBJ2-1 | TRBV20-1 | CSATSLSRLVDEQFF
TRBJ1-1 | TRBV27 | CASIEFGGARTEAFF
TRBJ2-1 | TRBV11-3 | CASEGSSYNEQFF
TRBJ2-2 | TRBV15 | CATSSPDRGGTGELFF
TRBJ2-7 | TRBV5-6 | CASSPGLAGGRGSYEQYF
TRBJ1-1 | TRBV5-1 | CASSLDLGAVGTEAFF
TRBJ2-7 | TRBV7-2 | CASSFDHYEQYF
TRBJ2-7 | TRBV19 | CASSIGGPTPYEQYF
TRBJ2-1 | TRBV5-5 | CASSLVPAGGYEQFF
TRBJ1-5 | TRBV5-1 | CASSLGSQGGQPQHF
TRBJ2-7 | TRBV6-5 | CASRSTGTPEQYF
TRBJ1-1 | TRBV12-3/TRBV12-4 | CASSLAKSGTEAFF
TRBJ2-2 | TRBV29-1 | CSADRGGTGELFF
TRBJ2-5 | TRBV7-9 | CASSPYPETQYF
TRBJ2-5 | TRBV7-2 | CASSLYVLGRIETQYF
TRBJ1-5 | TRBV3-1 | CASSQGPGGFQPQHF
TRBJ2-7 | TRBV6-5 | CASSPGTGQYEQYF
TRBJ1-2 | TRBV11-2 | CASSSRTWTGGYTF
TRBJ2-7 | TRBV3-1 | CASSQDLGQGLEQYF
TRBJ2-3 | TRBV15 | CATTVGLLSTDTQYF
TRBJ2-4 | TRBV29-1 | CSVSGKLAKNIQYF
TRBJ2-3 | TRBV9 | CASSVASLAATDTQYF
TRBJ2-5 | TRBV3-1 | CASSQEDLETQYF
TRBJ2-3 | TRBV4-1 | CASSQFSSGSPDTQYF
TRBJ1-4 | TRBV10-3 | CAISEGIEKLFF
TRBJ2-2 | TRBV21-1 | CASSKVLERGATGELFF
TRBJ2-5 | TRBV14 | CASRTSGSQETQYF
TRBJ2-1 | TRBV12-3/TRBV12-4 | CASSTRGAGEQFF
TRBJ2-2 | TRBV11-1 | CASSLAQTQDTGELFF
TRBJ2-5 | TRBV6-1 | CASRETGTGLTETQYF
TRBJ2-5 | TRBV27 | CASSPGQGLQETQYF
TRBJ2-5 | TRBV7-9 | CASSLISASGTNQETQYF
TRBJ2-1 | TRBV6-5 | CASSYSLDRDNEQFF
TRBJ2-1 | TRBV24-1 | CATSDLWGGTDNEQFF
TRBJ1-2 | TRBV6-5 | CASSYSPTAGYTF
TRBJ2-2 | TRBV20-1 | CSANRDRRAGELFF
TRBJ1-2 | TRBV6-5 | CASRASGGATTPGYGYTF
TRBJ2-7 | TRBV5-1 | CASSLSAGWLADSYEQYF
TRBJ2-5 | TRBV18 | CASSLEEGTQYF
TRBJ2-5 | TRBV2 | CASSEADRGQETQYF
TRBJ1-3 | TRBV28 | CASSLGHLSGNTIYF
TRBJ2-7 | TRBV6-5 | CASRTGTTEQYF
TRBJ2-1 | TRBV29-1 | CSVRDGGAGQFF
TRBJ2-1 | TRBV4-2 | CASSRGAGSSYNEQFF
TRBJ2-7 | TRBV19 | CASRGTGDLYEQYF
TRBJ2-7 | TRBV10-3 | CAISLVPTGPSSYEQYF